The sequence of this T cell receptor beta chain was determined in a study of blood T cells in healthy people across ages. The study, taken as a whole, reports: Versus aged donors, long-lived donors had higher diversity and more naive CD4+ cells. What prevented conclusive comparison of naive and antigen-experienced cells was that PBMCs were unsorted. It was held that diversity estimates obtained from one million T cells represented underestimates.

Worth noting for this clonotype: What it binds is not known.

The germline V gene has CDR1 DFQATT and CDR2 SNEGSKA (reference sequence). Trimming took off 3 bases at V and 7 bases at J, with 14 bases between the two ends. This CDR3 comprises 13 residues. The second PCR ran about 6 to 12 cycles with a sample-barcoded 5' primer and J-beta primers. Via MiXCR, TCRdb re-called the 5' RACE reads, giving one row per CDR3 protein. The sample records about 1.4 million distinct CDR3 sequences, approximately 60% being singletons. The sequenced sample consisted of blood. This sequence joins TRBV20-1 and TRBJ2-3; D is possibly TRBD1 (5 bases). The receptor was isolated from a young man in good health. The CDR3 here is CSASGQGVHTQYF. In DNA form, the CDR3 reads TGCAGTGCTAGCGGGCAGGGCGTCCATACGCAGTATTTT.